This is a list of T cell receptor beta chains from one sample in a study of cytomegalovirus exposure and HLA in healthy donors. Method: immunoSEQ multiplex PCR; TCRdb's copy keeps in-frame clones and lacks some. Counted here are approximately 190,000 clones, around 80% occurring once; the ten biggest clones make up roughly 6.7%. Source material: PBMCs. These receptors were collected from a man aged 35 to 55 in good health and CMV-seropositive. CDR3s include the opening cysteine and the closing phenylalanine or tryptophan. Fields, in order: clone size, D gene, V gene, J gene, CDR3 length, CDR3 protein, CDR3 DNA. The D gene is left open where the match is weak. Rows may omit the clone size; those that give it use once, few, many or a size class.

size: -; D: TRBD1; V: TRBV5-6; J: TRBJ2-3; length: 16; CDR3: CASQWEPTGSTDTQYF; DNA: TGTGCCAGCCAGTGGGAGCCGACAGGGAGCACAGATACGCAGTATTTT
size: -; D: -; V: TRBV7-9; J: TRBJ2-7; length: 14; CDR3: CSSSLRPDTYEQYF; DNA: TGTTCCAGCAGCTTGAGGCCGGATACTTACGAGCAGTACTTC
size: -; D: -; V: TRBV30; J: TRBJ1-1; length: 13; CDR3: CAWREPGVTEAFF; DNA: TGTGCCTGGAGGGAGCCAGGGGTGACTGAAGCTTTCTTT
size: few; D: TRBD1; V: TRBV4-1; J: TRBJ1-1; length: 15; CDR3: CASSRRDREVTEAFF; DNA: TGCGCCAGCAGCCGCAGAGACAGGGAGGTTACTGAAGCTTTCTTT
size: -; D: -; V: TRBV6-1; J: TRBJ2-7; length: 13; CDR3: CASSEAVRDEQYF; DNA: TGTGCCAGCAGTGAAGCAGTCAGGGATGAGCAGTACTTC
size: -; D: TRBD1; V: TRBV5-1; J: TRBJ1-1; length: 17; CDR3: CASSWGGTGGANTEAFF; DNA: TGCGCCAGCAGCTGGGGAGGGACAGGGGGTGCGAACACTGAAGCTTTCTTT
size: once; D: -; V: TRBV6-1; J: TRBJ1-5; length: 13; CDR3: CASSLRRGQPQHF; DNA: TGTGCCAGCAGTCTTAGGAGGGGACAGCCCCAGCATTTT
size: -; D: -; V: TRBV5-1; J: TRBJ2-7; length: 15; CDR3: CASSLQGHLSYEQYF; DNA: TGCGCCAGCAGCTTGCAGGGGCACCTCTCCTACGAGCAGTACTTC
size: -; D: -; V: TRBV7-6; J: TRBJ2-2; length: 16; CDR3: CASSLGSGAGTGELFF; DNA: TGTGCCAGCAGCTTAGGGTCAGGGGCTGGCACCGGGGAGCTGTTTTTT
size: -; D: -; V: TRBV7-9; J: TRBJ2-1; length: 12; CDR3: CASSKTRNEQFF; DNA: TGTGCCAGCAGCAAGACCAGGAATGAGCAGTTCTTC
size: -; D: -; V: TRBV9; J: TRBJ2-5; length: 16; CDR3: CASSDSTGRGEETQYF; DNA: TGTGCCAGCAGCGACTCGACAGGGCGGGGAGAAGAGACCCAGTACTTC
size: -; D: -; V: TRBV27; J: TRBJ2-1; length: 18; CDR3: CASTHWGGRATRYNEQFF; DNA: TGTGCCAGCACCCACTGGGGGGGGCGGGCCACAAGATACAATGAGCAGTTCTTC
size: -; D: TRBD2; V: TRBV18; J: TRBJ2-7; length: 18; CDR3: CASSPVGLAGSSSYEQYF; DNA: TGTGCCAGCTCACCTGTGGGACTAGCGGGGAGTAGCTCCTACGAGCAGTACTTC
size: -; D: -; V: TRBV5-4; J: TRBJ2-2; length: 15; CDR3: CASSSWDLNTGELFF; DNA: TGTGCCAGCAGCTCATGGGACTTGAACACCGGGGAGCTGTTTTTT
size: -; D: TRBD2; V: TRBV29-1; J: TRBJ2-7; length: 15; CDR3: CSVEVGTSGGGEQYF; DNA: TGCAGCGTTGAAGTGGGGACTAGCGGGGGAGGTGAGCAGTACTTC
size: -; D: -; V: TRBV7-9; J: TRBJ1-5; length: 12; CDR3: CGGPQHNQPQHF; DNA: TGTGGCGGCCCGCAGCACAATCAGCCCCAGCATTTT
size: -; D: -; V: TRBV7-2; J: TRBJ2-7; length: 13; CDR3: CASSGNQGYEQYF; DNA: TGTGCCAGCAGCGGGAATCAGGGCTACGAGCAGTACTTC
size: -; D: -; V: TRBV11-1; J: TRBJ1-5; length: 13; CDR3: CASSLAGNQPQHF; DNA: TGTGCCAGCAGCTTAGCCGGGAATCAGCCCCAGCATTTT
size: -; D: -; V: TRBV6-5; J: TRBJ1-1; length: 16; CDR3: CASSYSPQGMNTEAFF; DNA: TGTGCCAGCAGTTACTCGCCGCAGGGGATGAACACTGAAGCTTTCTTT
size: -; D: -; V: TRBV5-4; J: TRBJ1-4; length: 19; CDR3: CASSSGGAGEGKANEKLFF; DNA: TGTGCCAGCAGTTCCGGAGGGGCAGGGGAGGGGAAGGCTAATGAAAAACTGTTTTTT
size: -; D: TRBD1; V: TRBV19; J: TRBJ1-4; length: 14; CDR3: CASSNRQGNEKLFF; DNA: TGTGCCAGTAGTAACAGACAGGGGAACGAAAAACTGTTTTTT
size: -; D: -; V: TRBV30; J: TRBJ1-5; length: 13; CDR3: CAWNQGLSQPQHF; DNA: TGTGCCTGGAATCAGGGTTTAAGTCAGCCCCAGCATTTT
size: -; D: TRBD2; V: TRBV7-2; J: TRBJ2-7; length: 15; CDR3: CASSSEASGAYEQYF; DNA: TGTGCCAGCAGCTCAGAGGCTAGCGGGGCCTACGAGCAGTACTTC
size: -; D: -; V: TRBV5-6; J: TRBJ1-4; length: 17; CDR3: CASSLDQGTATNEKLFF; DNA: TGTGCCAGCAGCTTAGATCAGGGGACGGCAACTAATGAAAAACTGTTTTTT
size: -; D: -; V: TRBV10-3; J: TRBJ2-7; length: 14; CDR3: CAISEGLGLYEQYF; DNA: TGTGCCATCAGTGAGGGGTTGGGACTCTACGAGCAGTACTTC
size: -; D: -; V: TRBV19; J: TRBJ1-6; length: 15; CDR3: CASSLRDKSNSPLHF; DNA: TGTGCCAGTAGCCTCCGCGACAAGTCAAATTCACCCCTCCACTTT
size: few; D: -; V: TRBV7-9; J: TRBJ2-4; length: 13; CDR3: CASSPERQNIQYF; DNA: TGTGCCAGCAGCCCGGAGAGGCAAAACATTCAGTACTTC
size: -; D: TRBD1; V: TRBV28; J: TRBJ2-3; length: 15; CDR3: CASSSGTGATDTQYF; DNA: TGTGCCAGCAGCTCCGGGACAGGAGCCACAGATACGCAGTATTTT
size: -; D: -; V: TRBV27; J: TRBJ1-5; length: 17; CDR3: CASSSPPSSGGRQPQHF; DNA: TGTGCCAGCAGTTCACCTCCATCCTCGGGGGGGCGTCAGCCCCAGCATTTT
size: -; D: TRBD1; V: TRBV30; J: TRBJ1-1; length: 10; CDR3: CAWGDRKAFF; DNA: TGTGCCTGGGGGGACAGGAAAGCTTTCTTT
size: -; D: -; V: TRBV19; J: TRBJ2-4; length: 14; CDR3: CARDIEVPRNIQYF; DNA: TGTGCCAGGGATATTGAGGTCCCCCGCAACATTCAGTACTTC
size: -; D: TRBD2; V: TRBV19; J: TRBJ2-5; length: 14; CDR3: CASTGGGHEETQYF; DNA: TGTGCCTCTACCGGGGGGGGCCACGAGGAGACCCAGTACTTC
size: -; D: -; V: TRBV10-1; J: TRBJ1-1; length: 13; CDR3: CASKFGSNTEAFF; DNA: TGCGCCAGCAAATTCGGTTCGAACACTGAAGCTTTCTTT
size: few; D: TRBD1; V: TRBV7-2; J: TRBJ2-7; length: 15; CDR3: CASSSTGGALDEQYF; DNA: TGTGCCAGCAGCTCGACAGGGGGCGCGTTAGACGAGCAGTACTTC
size: -; D: -; V: TRBV9; J: TRBJ1-5; length: 17; CDR3: CASSPRAGVNSNQPQHF; DNA: TGTGCCAGCAGCCCGAGGGCAGGGGTTAATAGCAATCAGCCCCAGCATTTT
size: -; D: -; V: TRBV10-3; J: TRBJ2-1; length: 16; CDR3: CAISESRGASYNEQFF; DNA: TGTGCCATCAGTGAGTCTCGGGGGGCCTCCTACAATGAGCAGTTCTTC
size: few; D: -; V: TRBV2; J: TRBJ1-1; length: 14; CDR3: CASSGNQADTEAFF; DNA: TGTGCCAGCAGTGGGAACCAAGCGGACACTGAAGCTTTCTTT
size: once; D: -; V: TRBV9; J: TRBJ1-1; length: 15; CDR3: CASSATNRVGTEAFF; DNA: TGTGCCAGCAGCGCAACTAACAGGGTCGGCACTGAAGCTTTCTTT
size: -; D: TRBD1; V: TRBV6-1; J: TRBJ2-5; length: 13; CDR3: CATARQGQETQYF; DNA: TGTGCCACAGCCCGACAGGGACAAGAGACCCAGTACTTC
size: -; D: -; V: TRBV15; J: TRBJ1-4; length: 12; CDR3: CATSREKEKLFF; DNA: TGTGCCACCAGCAGGGAGAAGGAAAAACTGTTTTTT
size: once; D: -; V: TRBV9; J: TRBJ2-2; length: 15; CDR3: CASSVAGDNTGELFF; DNA: TGTGCCAGCAGCGTAGCGGGGGACAACACCGGGGAGCTGTTTTTT
size: -; D: -; V: TRBV30; J: TRBJ2-5; length: 14; CDR3: CAWSLGQGGKTQYF; DNA: TGTGCCTGGAGTCTTGGACAGGGAGGGAAGACCCAGTACTTC
size: once; D: TRBD2; V: TRBV6-5; J: TRBJ2-7; length: 16; CDR3: CASSYSSPGGLYEQYF; DNA: TGTGCCAGCAGTTACTCGTCCCCGGGGGGGCTCTACGAGCAGTACTTC
size: -; D: -; V: TRBV10-3; J: TRBJ2-5; length: 15; CDR3: CAIGEGGMYQETQYF; DNA: TGTGCCATCGGCGAGGGCGGGATGTATCAAGAGACCCAGTACTTC
size: -; D: TRBD1; V: TRBV5-6; J: TRBJ2-2; length: 14; CDR3: CASSLDRGTGELFF; DNA: TGTGCCAGCAGCTTGGACAGGGGCACCGGGGAGCTGTTTTTT
size: -; D: TRBD1; V: TRBV7-9; J: TRBJ1-5; length: 16; CDR3: CASSPSGQGKVQPQHF; DNA: TGTGCCAGCAGCCCCTCGGGACAGGGGAAGGTACAGCCCCAGCATTTT
size: once; D: -; V: TRBV23-1; J: TRBJ1-5; length: 15; CDR3: CASIREGRLNQPQHF; DNA: TGCGCCAGCATCCGGGAGGGACGGTTAAATCAGCCCCAGCATTTT
size: -; D: -; V: TRBV18; J: TRBJ1-2; length: 13; CDR3: CASSPPGRNGYTF; DNA: TGTGCCAGCTCACCACCGGGGCGGAATGGCTACACCTTC
size: -; D: TRBD1; V: TRBV6-6; J: TRBJ2-6; length: 15; CDR3: CASSPGGSGANVLTF; DNA: TGTGCCAGCAGTCCAGGGGGCAGTGGGGCCAACGTCCTGACTTTC
size: -; D: TRBD1; V: TRBV4-1; J: TRBJ1-5; length: 16; CDR3: CASSHPGQGAGQPQHF; DNA: TGCGCCAGCAGCCACCCGGGACAGGGGGCAGGTCAGCCCCAGCATTTT
size: -; D: -; V: TRBV19; J: TRBJ2-1; length: 17; CDR3: CASSTTGDLSSYNEQFF; DNA: TGTGCCAGTAGTACAACAGGAGATCTTAGCTCCTACAATGAGCAGTTCTTC
size: once; D: -; V: TRBV10-3; J: TRBJ1-2; length: 11; CDR3: CAINQDGGYTF; DNA: TGTGCCATAAATCAGGATGGGGGCTACACCTTC
size: -; D: -; V: TRBV30; J: TRBJ1-6; length: 11; CDR3: CAWSALSPLHF; DNA: TGTGCCTGGAGTGCACTTTCACCCCTCCACTTT
size: -; D: TRBD1; V: TRBV7-2; J: TRBJ2-7; length: 18; CDR3: CASSAYRGRGSRTYEQYF; DNA: TGTGCCAGCAGCGCCTACAGGGGGCGGGGTAGTCGGACCTACGAGCAGTACTTC
size: -; D: TRBD1; V: TRBV6-5; J: TRBJ1-2; length: 15; CDR3: CASSPRPGQGSGYTF; DNA: TGTGCCAGCAGTCCTCGCCCGGGACAGGGGTCTGGCTACACCTTC